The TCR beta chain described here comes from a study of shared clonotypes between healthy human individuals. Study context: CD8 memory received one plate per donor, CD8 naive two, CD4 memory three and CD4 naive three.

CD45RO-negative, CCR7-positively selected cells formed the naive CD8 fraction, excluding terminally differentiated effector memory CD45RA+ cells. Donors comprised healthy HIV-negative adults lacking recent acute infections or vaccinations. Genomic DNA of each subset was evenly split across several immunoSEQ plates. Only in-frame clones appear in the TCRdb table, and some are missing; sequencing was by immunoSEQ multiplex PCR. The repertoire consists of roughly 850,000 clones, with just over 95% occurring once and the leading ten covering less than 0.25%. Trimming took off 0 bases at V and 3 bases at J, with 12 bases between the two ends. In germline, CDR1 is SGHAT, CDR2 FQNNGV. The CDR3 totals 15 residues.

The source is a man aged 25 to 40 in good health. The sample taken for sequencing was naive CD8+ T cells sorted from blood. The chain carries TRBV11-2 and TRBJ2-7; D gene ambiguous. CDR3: CASSLDRARSYEQYF. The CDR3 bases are TGTGCCAGCAGCTTAGATCGGGCTAGAAGCTACGAGCAGTACTTC.